This TCR beta chain was identified in a study of blood T cell repertoires in COVID-19. Libraries were prepared by immunoSEQ multiplex PCR; TCRdb keeps only in-frame clonotypes and omits some of them. The data contain about 260,000 clones, about four fifths of them singletons. The sequence was obtained from a woman aged 40 to 50 who had recovered from COVID-19. Sequencing was done on a sample of peripheral blood.

The CDR3 sequence: CASRNPTGRNEKLFF. The CDR3 coding sequence is TGTGCCAGCAGAAACCCGACAGGGCGTAATGAAAAACTGTTTTTT. The rearrangement joins TRBV28 to TRBJ1-4, with 7 bases fitting TRBD1. The V gene's germline CDR1 is MDHEN and CDR2 SYDVKM. CDR3 length: 15 residues. The V gene end was trimmed by 6 bases and the J gene end by 4 bases; junction bases not matched to a gene: 8.